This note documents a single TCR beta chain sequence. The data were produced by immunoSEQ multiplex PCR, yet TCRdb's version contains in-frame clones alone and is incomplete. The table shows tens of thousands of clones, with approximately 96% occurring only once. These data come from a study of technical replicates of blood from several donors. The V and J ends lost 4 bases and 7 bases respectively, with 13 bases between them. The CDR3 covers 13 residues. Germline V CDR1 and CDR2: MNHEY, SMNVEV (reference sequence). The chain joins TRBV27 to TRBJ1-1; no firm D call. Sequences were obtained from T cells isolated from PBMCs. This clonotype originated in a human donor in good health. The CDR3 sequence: CASSSADRVEAFF. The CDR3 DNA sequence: TGTGCCAGCAGTTCCGCAGATCGGGTTGAAGCTTTCTTT.